This T cell receptor (beta chain) was found in a study of patients and donors after allogeneic stem cell transplantation. V was clipped by 3 bases and J by 2 bases, with 17 bases between them. Per the germline V gene, CDR1 is SGHRS and CDR2 is YFSETQ. This CDR3 region has 16 residues. Using its own MiXCR run on the RT-PCR reads, TCRdb lists one record per CDR3 protein. The sample has about 87,000 distinct CDR3 sequences; around 5% are singletons. Sequenced material: blood, either unsorted or a sorted T cell fraction (not recorded which). This clonotype was sampled from a human donor who was either an allogeneic HSCT recipient or a stem cell or donor lymphocyte infusion donor (not recorded which). It is not recorded whose cells these are; they may come from a transplant donor. The chain recombines TRBV5-1 with TRBJ2-5; D is perhaps TRBD2 (5 bases). The chain's CDR3 is CASSSQGSSNQETQYF. The CDR3 DNA sequence: TGCGCCAGCAGCTCTCAAGGGTCTAGCAATCAAGAGACCCAGTACTTC. Filled out from reference TRBV5-1 and TRBJ2-5, the complete variable domain reads KAGVTQTPRYLIKTRGQQVTLSCSPISGHRSVSWYQQTPGQGLQFLFEYFSETQRNKGNFPGRFSGRQFSNSRSEMNVSTLELGDSALYLCASSSQGSSNQETQYFGPGTRLLVL.